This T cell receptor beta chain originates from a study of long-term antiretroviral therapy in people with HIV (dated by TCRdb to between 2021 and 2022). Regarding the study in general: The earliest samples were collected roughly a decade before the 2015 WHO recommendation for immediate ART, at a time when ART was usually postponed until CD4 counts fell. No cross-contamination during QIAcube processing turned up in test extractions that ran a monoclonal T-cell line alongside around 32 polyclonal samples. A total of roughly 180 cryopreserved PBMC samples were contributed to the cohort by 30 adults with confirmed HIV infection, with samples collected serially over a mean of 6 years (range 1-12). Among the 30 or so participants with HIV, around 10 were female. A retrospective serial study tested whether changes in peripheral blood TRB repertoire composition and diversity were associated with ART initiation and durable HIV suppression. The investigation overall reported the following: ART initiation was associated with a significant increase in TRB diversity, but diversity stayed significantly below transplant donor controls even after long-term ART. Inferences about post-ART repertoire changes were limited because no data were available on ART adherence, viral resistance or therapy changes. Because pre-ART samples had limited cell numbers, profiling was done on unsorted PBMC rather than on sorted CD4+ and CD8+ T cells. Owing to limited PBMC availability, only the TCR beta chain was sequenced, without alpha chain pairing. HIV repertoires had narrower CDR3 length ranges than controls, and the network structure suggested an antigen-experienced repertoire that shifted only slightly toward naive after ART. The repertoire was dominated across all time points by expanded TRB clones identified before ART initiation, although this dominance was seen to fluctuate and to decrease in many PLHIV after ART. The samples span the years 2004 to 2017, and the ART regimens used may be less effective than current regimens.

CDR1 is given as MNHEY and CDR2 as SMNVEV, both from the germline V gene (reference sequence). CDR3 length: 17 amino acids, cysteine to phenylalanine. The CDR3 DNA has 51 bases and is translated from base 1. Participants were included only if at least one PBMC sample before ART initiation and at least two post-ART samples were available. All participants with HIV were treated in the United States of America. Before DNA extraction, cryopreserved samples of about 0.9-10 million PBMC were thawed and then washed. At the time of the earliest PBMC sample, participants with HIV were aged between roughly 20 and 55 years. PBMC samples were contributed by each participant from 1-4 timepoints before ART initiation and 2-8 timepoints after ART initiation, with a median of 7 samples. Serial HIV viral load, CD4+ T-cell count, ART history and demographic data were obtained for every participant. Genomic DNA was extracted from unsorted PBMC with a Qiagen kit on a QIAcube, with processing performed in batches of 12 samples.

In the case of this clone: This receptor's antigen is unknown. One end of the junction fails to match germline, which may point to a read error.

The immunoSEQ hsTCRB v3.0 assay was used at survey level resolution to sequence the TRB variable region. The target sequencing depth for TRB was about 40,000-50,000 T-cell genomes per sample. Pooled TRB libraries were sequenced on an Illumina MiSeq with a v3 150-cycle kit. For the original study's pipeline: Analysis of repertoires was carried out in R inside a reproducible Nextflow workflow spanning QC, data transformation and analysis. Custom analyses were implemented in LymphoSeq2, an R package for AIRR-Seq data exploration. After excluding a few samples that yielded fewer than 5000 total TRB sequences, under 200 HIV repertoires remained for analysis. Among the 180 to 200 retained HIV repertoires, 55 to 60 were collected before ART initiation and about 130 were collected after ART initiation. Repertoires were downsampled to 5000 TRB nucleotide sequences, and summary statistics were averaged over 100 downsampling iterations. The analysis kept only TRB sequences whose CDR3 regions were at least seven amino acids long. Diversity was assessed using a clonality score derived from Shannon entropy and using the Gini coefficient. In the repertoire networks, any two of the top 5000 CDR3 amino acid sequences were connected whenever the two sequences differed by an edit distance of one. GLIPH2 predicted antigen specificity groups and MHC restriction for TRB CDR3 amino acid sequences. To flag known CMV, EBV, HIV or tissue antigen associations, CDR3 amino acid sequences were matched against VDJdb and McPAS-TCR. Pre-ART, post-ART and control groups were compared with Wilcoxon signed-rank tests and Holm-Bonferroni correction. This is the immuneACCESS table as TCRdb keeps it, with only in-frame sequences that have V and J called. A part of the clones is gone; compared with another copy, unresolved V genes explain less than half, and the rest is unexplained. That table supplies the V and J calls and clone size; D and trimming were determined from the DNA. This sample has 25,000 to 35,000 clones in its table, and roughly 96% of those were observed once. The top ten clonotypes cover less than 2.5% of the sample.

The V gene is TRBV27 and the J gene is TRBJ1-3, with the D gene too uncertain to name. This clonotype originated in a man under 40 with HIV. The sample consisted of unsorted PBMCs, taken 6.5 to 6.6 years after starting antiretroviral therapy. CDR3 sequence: CPDAEEGLVLSGNTIYF. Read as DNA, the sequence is TGCCCGGACGCTGAGGAGGGTCTCGTACTATCTGGAAACACCATATATTTT.